The 26 T cell receptor beta chains below were found in one sample sequenced in a study of shared clonotypes between healthy human individuals. Terminally differentiated effector memory CD45RA+ cells were excluded by CCR7 positive selection of CD45RO-negative cells. TCRdb's table, derived via immunoSEQ multiplex PCR, lists solely in-frame clones and lacks some. Of about 680,000 clones listed, under 95% are singletons. Specimen: naive CD8+ T cells sorted from blood. Receptors were obtained from a man in his thirties or forties in good health.

The chain couples TRBV23-1 to TRBJ2-2; the D call may be TRBD1 or TRBD2 (6 bases each). TRBV23-1 is an open reading frame whose function is uncertain. There are 15 residues in the CDR3. Trimming shortened V by 1 base and J by 3 bases, and 9 bases separated the two germline ends. In nucleotides, the CDR3 is TGCGCCAGCAGTCAATTGGGGGGCGACACCGGGGAGCTGTTTTTT. This gives the protein CASSQLGGDTGELFF.

The genes are TRBV2 and TRBJ2-7, with D uncertain. Trimming removed 6 bases from V and 3 bases from J, with 9 bases in between. Germline assignment: CDR1 SNHLY and CDR2 FYNNEI. CDR3 length equals 12 residues. CDR3 amino acids: CASRERYYEQYF. The CDR3 region has the DNA TGTGCCAGCAGGGAACGTTACTACGAGCAGTACTTC. The full variable domain, in which reference TRBV2 and TRBJ2-7 provide the parts outside the CDR3, is EPEVTQTPSHQVTQMGQEVILRCVPISNHLYFYWYRQILGQKVEFLVSFYNNEISEKSEIFDDQFSVERPDGSNFTLKIRSTKLEDSAMYFCASRERYYEQYFGPGTRLTVT.

The chain uses TRBV29-1 and TRBJ2-7; D remains ambiguous. V was cut by 4 bases and J by 0 bases, with 10 bases left in between. CDR3 length: 13 amino acids. Germline loops: CDR1 SQVTM, CDR2 ANQGSEA. In DNA, the CDR3 is TGCAGCGTTGTCAGCATCTTCTCCTACGAGCAGTACTTC. Translation: CSVVSIFSYEQYF.

The chain is built from TRBV6-1 and TRBJ1-1; 10 nucleotides match TRBD1. This CDR3 has 12 amino acids. Germline trimming cut 4 bases from V and 11 bases from J; bases unmatched to any gene: 4. Germline V gene sequence: CDR1 MNHNS, CDR2 SASEGT. The CDR3 reads CASSGQGAGAFF. The CDR3, as DNA: TGTGCCAGCAGTGGACAGGGGGCCGGTGCTTTCTTT.

This rearrangement joins TRBV13 to TRBJ1-5; 7 nucleotides align to TRBD1. V lost 0 bases to trimming and J lost 6 bases; unmatched junction nucleotides: 2. Per the germline V gene, CDR1 is PRHDT and CDR2 is FYEKMQ (reference sequence). This CDR3 is built from 14 residues. The CDR3 sequence: CASSLGTGTQPQHF. CDR3 coding DNA: TGTGCCAGCAGCTTAGGGACAGGGACTCAGCCCCAGCATTTT.

V is TRBV11-1 and J is TRBJ2-1; D may be TRBD2 (5 bases). Germline V CDR1 and CDR2: SGHAT, FQDESV (reference sequence). Trimming cost V 4 bases and J 10 bases, with 11 bases left between them. CDR3 length equals 12 residues. CDR3: CASSSIGGEQFF. CDR3 bases: TGTGCCAGCAGCTCGATAGGAGGCGAGCAGTTCTTC. Drawing the rest from reference TRBV11-1 and TRBJ2-1, the complete variable domain is EAEVAQSPRYKITEKSQAVAFWCDPISGHATLYWYRQILGQGPELLVQFQDESVVDDSQLPKDRFSAERLKGVDSTLKIQPAELGDSAMYLCASSSIGGEQFFGPGTRLTVL.

The chain is built from TRBV7-7 and TRBJ2-6; no firm D call. The CDR3 is 18 amino acids. V was pared by 5 bases and J by 5 bases, with 22 bases between. Germline V CDR1 and CDR2: SSHAT, FNYEAQ (reference sequence). The CDR3 reads CASSRQIKPQSRANVLTF. Here the CDR3 DNA reads TGTGCCAGCAGCAGACAAATTAAGCCACAAAGTCGGGCCAACGTCCTGACTTTC.

The J gene is TRBJ2-7, the V gene TRBV20-1, with D hard to call. The V end lost 1 base, the J end lost 7 bases, and 5 bases lay between the germline ends. There are 10 residues in the CDR3. The germline V gene has CDR1 DFQATT and CDR2 SNEGSKA (reference sequence). The CDR3 nucleotides are TGCAGTGCTAGAGTGAAAGAGCAGTACTTC. As protein: CSARVKEQYF.

The chain recombines TRBV4-1 with TRBJ2-7; 7 bases line up with TRBD2. Germline values: CDR1 MGHRA, CDR2 YSYEKL. The CDR3 extends over 15 amino acids. The ends lost 3 bases at V and 3 bases at J; junction bases unmatched: 8. CDR3 in DNA: TGCGCCAGCAGCCACCGGAGCGGGGCCCTCTACGAGCAGTACTTC. Translated: CASSHRSGALYEQYF.

As to this clone: The junction shows a germline mismatch at one end, possibly a read error. V is TRBV19 and J is TRBJ2-5; 8 bases are shared with TRBD1. Germline CDR1 and CDR2: LNHDA and SQIVND (reference sequence). This CDR3 has 13 residues. CDR3 region: CASTPGGEVPVDF. The CDR3, as DNA: TGTGCCAGTACCCCAGGGGGCGAGGTTCCCGTGGACTTC.

A word on this clone: At one boundary the junction diverges from the germline segment, which might be a read error. The rearrangement joins TRBV14 to TRBJ2-7; 7 bases fit TRBD1. The CDR3 spans 14 residues. Per the germline V gene, CDR1 is SGHDN and CDR2 is FVKESK. This CDR3 is CASSRRDSSNEQYF. The CDR3 DNA is TGTGCCAGCAGCCGCCGGGACAGCTCCAACGAGCAGTACTTC.

This clone came up once. The V call is TRBV9, the J call TRBJ2-1, with D possibly being TRBD2 (5 bases). Per the germline V gene, CDR1 is SGDLS and CDR2 is YYNGEE. This CDR3 spans 16 amino acids. V was pared by 4 bases and J by 0 bases, with 14 bases between. In DNA, the CDR3 is TGTGCCAGCAGCCCCGGCCCTGGGAGCTCCTACAATGAGCAGTTCTTC. Protein product: CASSPGPGSSYNEQFF.

The rearrangement links TRBV5-1 to TRBJ1-5; weak D call: TRBD1 (6 bases). The V gene lost 4 bases and the J gene lost 2 bases, with 13 bases spanning the gap. This CDR3 spans 15 amino acids. Germline values: CDR1 SGHRS, CDR2 YFSETQ. Written as DNA, the CDR3 is TGCGCCAGCAGCCCTGGAGGGGGAGGCAATCAGCCCCAGCATTTT. As protein: CASSPGGGGNQPQHF.

The genes are TRBV19 and TRBJ2-1; 7 nucleotides match TRBD2. This CDR3 spans 17 amino acids. V dropped 2 bases and J dropped 6; count of bases not matched to a gene: 13. Germline V gene data show CDR1 as LNHDA and CDR2 as SQIVND (reference sequence). CDR3 in amino acids: CASSISIRTSSSNEQFF. As DNA, the CDR3 is TGTGCCAGTAGTATATCCATTCGGACTAGTTCATCCAATGAGCAGTTCTTC. Using reference TRBV19 and TRBJ2-1 for the parts outside the CDR3, the full variable domain is DGGITQSPKYLFRKEGQNVTLSCEQNLNHDAMYWYRQDPGQGLRLIYYSQIVNDFQKGDIAEGYSVSREKKESFPLTVTSAQKNPTAFYLCASSISIRTSSSNEQFFGPGTRLTVL.

This chain joins TRBV19 and TRBJ2-3; D might be TRBD1 (6 bases). This CDR3 has 16 amino acids. Germline CDR1 LNHDA, CDR2 SQIVND (reference sequence). Trimming pared 6 bases from V and 2 bases from J, leaving 18 bases between. CDR3 residues: CASRPGTTDITDTQYF. The DNA for the CDR3 is TGTGCCAGTAGGCCAGGGACAACAGATATCACAGATACGCAGTATTTT.

The table lists this clone with a count of one. The chain carries TRBV7-9 and TRBJ1-4; no clear D gene. Trimming stripped 0 bases from V and 4 bases from J, with 12 bases between. Germline V gives CDR1 SEHNR, CDR2 FQNEAQ (reference sequence). This CDR3 is 16 amino acids long. The CDR3 sequence: CASSLADAPYNEKLFF. DNA for the CDR3: TGTGCCAGCAGCTTAGCCGACGCACCCTATAATGAAAAACTGTTTTTT.

The chain uses TRBV29-1 and TRBJ2-7, with a weak D call TRBD2 (5 bases). With 4 bases removed from V and 4 bases from J, the gap between germline ends came to 17 bases. This CDR3 is 14 amino acids long. Germline V lookup: CDR1 SQVTM, CDR2 ANQGSEA. This CDR3 reads CSVVAAEPFYEQYF. The CDR3 DNA sequence: TGCAGCGTTGTAGCAGCGGAGCCTTTTTACGAGCAGTACTTC.

The chain recombines TRBV28 with TRBJ2-1; TRBD1 matches 10 bases. Germline-derived CDR1 and CDR2 are MDHEN and SYDVKM. V lost 1 base and J lost 5; bases outside the gene matches: 5. The CDR3 contains 16 residues. CDR3 protein: CASSLLGTGANNEQFF. The CDR3 bases are TGTGCCAGCAGTTTATTAGGGACAGGGGCAAACAATGAGCAGTTCTTC.

The V gene is TRBV14, the J gene TRBJ2-1; TRBD2 matches 7 bases. J lost 13 bases, V lost 4 bases, and 7 bases had no gene match. The CDR3 covers 12 residues. Germline V gives CDR1 SGHDN, CDR2 FVKESK. The CDR3 loop reads CASSRTGTTQFF. In DNA, the CDR3 is TGTGCCAGCAGCCGCACCGGGACTACACAGTTCTTC.

The rearrangement uses TRBV7-9 and TRBJ2-4, with a weak D call TRBD2 (6 bases). CDR1 SEHNR and CDR2 FQNEAQ come from the germline V gene (reference sequence). The V and J ends lost 1 base and 1 base respectively, with 14 bases between them. This CDR3 is 17 amino acids long. In DNA form, the CDR3 reads TGTGCCAGCAGCTTAGTGGGTTCTGGGAGGGCCAAAAACATTCAGTACTTC. Its protein product is CASSLVGSGRAKNIQYF.

The chain employs TRBV27 and TRBJ1-2, with D perhaps TRBD1 (5 bases). The CDR3 spans 13 residues. The germline V gene has CDR1 MNHEY and CDR2 SMNVEV (reference sequence). The V gene lost 5 bases and the J gene lost 4 bases, with 11 bases spanning the gap. CDR3 amino acids: CASSDRGFYGYTF. The CDR3 DNA sequence: TGTGCCAGCAGTGACCGGGGGTTCTATGGCTACACCTTC.

To note about this clone: This sample includes further DNA sequences coding for the same CDR3. The V gene is TRBV27, the J gene TRBJ2-7; the D is unclear. The germline CDR1 and CDR2 sequences are MNHEY and SMNVEV (reference sequence). This CDR3 is built from 14 residues. Trimming took 0 bases from V and 0 from J, leaving 6 bases between them. The CDR3 sequence is CASSLSRSSYEQYF. DNA of the CDR3: TGTGCCAGCAGTTTATCGAGAAGCTCCTACGAGCAGTACTTC.

This chain joins TRBV7-2 and TRBJ2-1, with 9 positions matching TRBD2. In germline, CDR1 is SGHTA, CDR2 FQGNSA. Trimming at V came to 5 bases and at J to 9 bases, leaving 8 bases not matched to a gene. This CDR3 spans 14 amino acids. CDR3 DNA sequence: TGTGCCAGCAGCGCGCGGCTAGCGGGAACTGAGCAGTTCTTC. It codes for CASSARLAGTEQFF. Full variable domain (rest looked up from reference TRBV7-2 and TRBJ2-1): GAGVSQSPSNKVTEKGKDVELRCDPISGHTALYWYRQSLGQGLEFLIYFQGNSAPDKSGLPSDRFSAERTGGSVSTLTIQRTQQEDSAVYLCASSARLAGTEQFFGPGTRLTVL.

The rearrangement links TRBV19 to TRBJ1-1; unclear D gene. The germline V gene has CDR1 LNHDA and CDR2 SQIVND (reference sequence). Trimming left V 6 bases short and J 0 bases short, with 8 bases between. This CDR3 has 13 residues. The CDR3 sequence is CASRGYMNTEAFF. The CDR3 coding sequence is TGTGCCAGTAGGGGCTATATGAACACTGAAGCTTTCTTT.

The chain recombines TRBV4-2 with TRBJ2-2; D uncertain. CDR3 length equals 18 residues. V lost 0 bases and J 0 bases, leaving 14 bases between the germline ends. CDR1 and CDR2 (germline): LGHNA, YNFKEQ. This CDR3 reads CASSQEGYGLANTGELFF. CDR3 sequence (DNA): TGTGCCAGCAGCCAAGAGGGGTATGGGCTAGCGAACACCGGGGAGCTGTTTTTT.

V and J are TRBV28 and TRBJ2-5; no definite D call. The CDR3 is made up of 12 amino acids. CDR1 and CDR2 from the germline V gene are MDHEN and SYDVKM. Trimming shortened V by 10 bases and J by 0 bases, and 9 bases separated the two germline ends. The CDR3 region has the DNA TGTGCCACAGACACGTACCAAGAGACCCAGTACTTC. It encodes CATDTYQETQYF.